The 28 T cell receptor beta chains listed next were all sequenced from one sample in a study of cytomegalovirus exposure and HLA in healthy donors. The PCR was carried out with 60 Vbeta primers and 13 Jbeta primers. Libraries were prepared by immunoSEQ multiplex PCR; TCRdb keeps only in-frame clonotypes and omits some of them. The repertoire holds over 150,000 clones, with approximately 71% as singletons. Sample: PBMCs. The receptors derive from a woman between 18 and 29 years old in good health and CMV-seropositive.

J is TRBJ2-3 and V is TRBV2; 8 nucleotides align to TRBD2. Germline-derived CDR1 and CDR2 are SNHLY and FYNNEI. After removal of 2 bases from V and 1 base from J, the junction contained 2 bases not matched to a gene. The CDR3 is 15 residues long. The CDR3 spells CASSEFSGGTDTQYF. The CDR3 DNA reads as TGTGCCAGCAGTGAATTTAGCGGGGGCACAGATACGCAGTATTTT.

The chain joins TRBV19 to TRBJ2-2, with a tentative D call TRBD1 (5 bases). Germline CDR1 LNHDA, CDR2 SQIVND (reference sequence). The CDR3 sequence is 15 residues long. V lost 2 bases to trimming and J lost 7 bases, with 14 bases between them. DNA for the CDR3: TGTGCCAGTAGTATATTAGAAGGGGCGGTCGGGGAGCTGTTTTTT. Protein: CASSILEGAVGELFF.

The chain's CDR3 is CASSIDLTQGREAFF. DNA of the CDR3: TGTGCCAGTAGTATAGATCTCACTCAAGGGAGAGAAGCTTTCTTT. V and J are TRBV19 and TRBJ1-1; D call uncertain. The CDR3 loop spans 15 amino acids. Per the germline V gene, CDR1 is LNHDA and CDR2 is SQIVND (reference sequence). The V gene lost 0 bases and the J gene lost 8 bases, with 16 bases spanning the gap.

About this clone itself: The CDR3 carries no conserved terminal phenylalanine or tryptophan, so it likely arises from a read error. This chain uses TRBV5-1 with TRBJ2-7, with TRBD1 matching 7 bases. The J segment lost 3 bases and the V segment lost 0 bases, leaving 3 bases of the junction unmatched. There are 14 residues in the CDR3. The germline V gene encodes CDR1 SGHRS and CDR2 YFSETQ. CDR3 in amino acids: CASSLGDRVYEQYL. The CDR3 nucleotides are TGCGCCAGCAGCTTGGGGGACAGAGTCTACGAGCAGTACCTC.

J is TRBJ1-1 and V is TRBV9, with 9 bases matching TRBD1. This CDR3 has 14 residues. Unmatched junction bases numbered 8, after V lost 3 bases and J lost 8 bases. Germline loops: CDR1 SGDLS, CDR2 YYNGEE. The CDR3, as DNA: TGTGCCAGCAGCGCACAGGGGGCTGGGACCGAAGCTTTCTTT. It codes for CASSAQGAGTEAFF.

This clone showed up just a few times. The V and J genes are TRBV5-4 and TRBJ2-2; 7 positions match TRBD1. CDR3 length equals 15 residues. V lost 5 bases and J lost 2; bases outside the gene matches: 6. The germline CDR1 and CDR2 sequences are SGHNT and YYREEE (reference sequence). CDR3 DNA sequence: TGTGCCAGCAGGACCGGGACAGCCAACACCGGGGAGCTGTTTTTT. Amino acid sequence: CASRTGTANTGELFF.

The J gene is TRBJ2-5, the V gene TRBV5-1; maybe TRBD1 (5 bases). Germline V gene sequence: CDR1 SGHRS, CDR2 YFSETQ. The CDR3 consists of 14 residues. The V gene lost 1 base and the J gene lost 4 bases, with 11 bases spanning the gap. The CDR3 coding sequence is TGCGCCAGCAGCTTGAACGATAGGGGAGAGACCCAGTACTTC. Protein product: CASSLNDRGETQYF.

The chain joins TRBV28 to TRBJ2-1, with D tentatively TRBD2 (5 bases). CDR3 length equals 14 residues. The germline V and J ends were trimmed by 4 bases and 6 bases, with 13 bases remaining between them. Germline V lookup: CDR1 MDHEN, CDR2 SYDVKM. CDR3 bases: TGTGCCAGCAGTTCAACTAGAGAGGGCAATGAGCAGTTCTTC. This sequence encodes CASSSTREGNEQFF.

This chain links TRBV4-1 with TRBJ1-4; D not resolved. The V gene's germline CDR1 is MGHRA and CDR2 YSYEKL. The CDR3 has 14 amino acids. V lost 3 bases, J lost 4 bases, and 9 bases lay in between. CDR3 in DNA: TGCGCCAGCAGCCAGGTCGAGGGTAATGAAAAACTGTTTTTT. Protein: CASSQVEGNEKLFF.

In its sample, this clone was seen once. The V and J genes are TRBV7-9 and TRBJ1-3; 7 nucleotides line up with TRBD1. The CDR3 covers 14 residues. Looked up from germline, CDR1 is SEHNR and CDR2 is FQNEAQ (reference sequence). The V and J ends lost 0 bases and 6 bases, in that order; junction bases with no gene match: 2. CDR3 region: CASSLAGQENTIYF. The CDR3, as DNA: TGTGCCAGCAGCTTAGCCGGACAGGAAAACACCATATATTTT.

The chain recombines TRBV4-3 with TRBJ1-1; 7 bases align to TRBD1. Losses at the gene ends were 4 bases for V and 3 bases for J; bases not matched to a gene: 14. CDR1 is LGHNA and CDR2 is YSLEER in the germline V gene. The CDR3 has 17 residues. The CDR3 DNA follows: TGCGCCAGCAGCCTGCGCCGGGACAGCGGTTGGGACACTGAAGCTTTCTTT. Amino acid sequence: CASSLRRDSGWDTEAFF.

A few counts support this clone. The chain joins TRBV13 to TRBJ1-4, with 8 nucleotides matching TRBD1. The junction had 8 bases not matched to a gene; V was cut back by 7 bases and J by 4 bases. The CDR3 loop spans 15 amino acids. The V gene's germline CDR1 is PRHDT and CDR2 FYEKMQ (reference sequence). In nucleotides, the CDR3 is TGTGCCAGCACCCTCCAGGGGGCGTTTAATGAAAAACTGTTTTTT. This gives the protein CASTLQGAFNEKLFF. Combining the CDR3 with reference TRBV13 and TRBJ1-4 gives the whole variable domain AAGVIQSPRHLIKEKRETATLKCYPIPRHDTVYWYQQGPGQDPQFLISFYEKMQSDKGSIPDRFSAQQFSDYHSELNMSSLELGDSALYFCASTLQGAFNEKLFFGSGTQLSVL.

The V and J genes are TRBV20-1 and TRBJ1-1, with D unclear. This CDR3 contains 10 residues. V lost 6 bases to trimming and J lost 8 bases, with 10 bases between them. From germline, CDR1 is DFQATT and CDR2 SNEGSKA (reference sequence). CDR3 sequence reads: CSAWPHEAFF. The DNA for the CDR3 is TGCAGTGCGTGGCCCCACGAAGCTTTCTTT.

The V call is TRBV27, the J call TRBJ1-2, with D perhaps matching TRBD1 (6 bases). Germline CDR1 MNHEY, CDR2 SMNVEV (reference sequence). V was clipped by 10 bases and J by 0 bases, with 15 bases between them. The length of the CDR3 is 14 residues. The CDR3 loop is CATRLGGANYGYTF. CDR3 sequence (DNA): TGTGCCACCAGACTAGGGGGGGCTAACTATGGCTACACCTTC.

This clone appeared a few times. V is TRBV5-6 and J is TRBJ2-5; 9 nucleotides match TRBD2. Germline trimming cut 4 bases from V and 2 bases from J; bases unmatched to any gene: 12. Per germline, CDR1 SGHDT and CDR2 YYEEEE. This CDR3 has 17 residues. The CDR3 loop is CASSPPPSGVNQETQYF. The CDR3, as DNA: TGTGCCAGCAGCCCCCCCCCTAGCGGGGTCAATCAAGAGACCCAGTACTTC.

The J gene is TRBJ2-7, the V gene TRBV27; 7 bases align to TRBD1. This CDR3 comprises 16 residues. The V gene end was trimmed by 2 bases and the J gene end by 5 bases; junction bases not matched to a gene: 12. In germline, CDR1 is MNHEY, CDR2 SMNVEV (reference sequence). The CDR3 DNA reads TGTGCCAGCAGTTTAAGGGGGCCGGTCCCCCTAGACGAGCAGTACTTC. Its translation: CASSLRGPVPLDEQYF.

This chain uses TRBV7-2 with TRBJ1-4; TRBD1 is a possible D gene (5 bases). Germline assignment: CDR1 SGHTA and CDR2 FQGNSA. This CDR3 spans 15 amino acids. Trimming shortened V by 5 bases and J by 3 bases, and 13 bases separated the two germline ends. CDR3 loop: CASSTRGGANEKLFF. The CDR3 bases are TGTGCCAGCAGCACCCGGGGGGGGGCTAATGAAAAACTGTTTTTT.

The chain employs TRBV10-3 and TRBJ1-2, with TRBD1 matching over 9 bases. After removal of 6 bases from V and 4 bases from J, the junction contained 9 bases not matched to a gene. Germline V gene sequence: CDR1 ENHRY, CDR2 SYGVKD. The CDR3 is 15 residues long. CDR3 sequence (DNA): TGTGCCATCAGCCCGGGACAGGGCCCCCCCTATGGCTACACCTTC. Encoded protein: CAISPGQGPPYGYTF.

V gene TRBV6-6 combines with J gene TRBJ1-6; possibly TRBD1 for D (5 bases). The CDR3 spans 16 residues. V dropped 8 bases and J dropped 4 bases, with 18 bases sitting between them. CDR1 and CDR2 (germline): MNHNY, SVGAGI (reference sequence). Here the CDR3 DNA reads TGTGCCAGCGGGGAAGGGGTTTTAGGATATAATTCACCCCTCCACTTT. This codes for CASGEGVLGYNSPLHF.

This clone was seen a few times. The chain is built from TRBV27 and TRBJ1-1, with TRBD1 matching 9 bases. Per germline, CDR1 MNHEY and CDR2 SMNVEV (reference sequence). Germline trimming cut 9 bases from V and 5 bases from J; bases unmatched to any gene: 7. This CDR3 spans 13 amino acids. The CDR3 reads CASMGTGRTEAFF. As DNA, the CDR3 is TGTGCCAGTATGGGGACAGGGAGGACTGAAGCTTTCTTT.

The chain recombines TRBV6-1 with TRBJ2-3; D is undetermined. With 5 bases removed from V and 0 bases from J, the gap between germline ends came to 6 bases. The CDR3 has 13 residues. The germline CDR1 and CDR2 sequences are MNHNS and SASEGT. In DNA, the CDR3 is TGTGCCAGCAGTTCCGGGAGCACAGATACGCAGTATTTT. This codes for CASSSGSTDTQYF.

The sample holds a few counts of this clone. The chain has TRBV18 and TRBJ2-7; TRBD2 is a possible D gene (5 bases). Trimming stripped 6 bases from V and 1 base from J, with 13 bases between. This CDR3 region has 14 residues. The germline V gene has CDR1 KGHSH and CDR2 LQKENI. The CDR3 DNA reads TGTGCCAGCTCCACCATCCCGGGGTCCTACGAGCAGTACTTC. Translation: CASSTIPGSYEQYF.

The chain employs TRBV27 and TRBJ2-7, with 7 bases lining up with TRBD1. There are 13 residues in the CDR3. Germline V gene data show CDR1 as MNHEY and CDR2 as SMNVEV (reference sequence). The V and J ends lost 5 bases and 3 bases, in that order; junction bases with no gene match: 4. The CDR3 DNA reads as TGTGCCAGCAGTCCGGGACAGATCTACGAGCAGTACTTC. It yields the protein CASSPGQIYEQYF.

The V and J genes are TRBV9 and TRBJ2-3; D possibly corresponds to TRBD2 (5 bases). Trimming removed 4 bases at V and 1 base at J, with 7 bases between. There are 13 residues in the CDR3. The germline gives CDR1 SGDLS, CDR2 YYNGEE. CDR3 sequence reads: CASSLSGTDTQYF. The CDR3 DNA reads TGTGCCAGCAGCCTTAGCGGCACAGATACGCAGTATTTT.

The table lists this clone with a count of one. This chain links TRBV5-5 with TRBJ1-5; weak D call: TRBD1 (6 bases). Trimming took 0 bases from V and 2 from J, leaving 9 bases between them. This CDR3 contains 15 residues. Germline V gene sequence: CDR1 SGHKS, CDR2 YYEKEE (reference sequence). The DNA for the CDR3 is TGTGCCAGCAGCTTGGCGGACAGACGCAATCAGCCCCAGCATTTT. Amino acids: CASSLADRRNQPQHF.

This sequence joins TRBV27 and TRBJ2-5; D is ambiguous. The CDR3 has 13 residues. Between the trimmed V and J ends, which lost 2 bases and 2 bases, there was a span of 6 bases. CDR1 MNHEY and CDR2 SMNVEV come from the germline V gene (reference sequence). CDR3 DNA sequence: TGTGCCAGCAGTTTAGTCTTACAAGAGACCCAGTACTTC. This translates into CASSLVLQETQYF.

V is TRBV27 and J is TRBJ2-2; 11 bases fit TRBD2. Germline CDR1 MNHEY, CDR2 SMNVEV (reference sequence). J lost 0 bases, V lost 4 bases, and 10 bases had no gene match. The CDR3 spans 19 residues. As DNA, the CDR3 is TGTGCCAGCAGTTCCATAGCGGGGGGGTTCGACGCGAACACCGGGGAGCTGTTTTTT. Translated, it gives CASSSIAGGFDANTGELFF.

The chain couples TRBV5-1 to TRBJ2-5; tentatively, D is TRBD2 (5 bases). V shed 5 bases and J shed 1 base, with 9 bases lying between them. Germline V gene data show CDR1 as SGHRS and CDR2 as YFSETQ. This CDR3 spans 13 amino acids. CDR3 sequence: CASRAAAQETQYF. DNA of the CDR3: TGCGCCAGCAGAGCGGCGGCCCAAGAGACCCAGTACTTC.